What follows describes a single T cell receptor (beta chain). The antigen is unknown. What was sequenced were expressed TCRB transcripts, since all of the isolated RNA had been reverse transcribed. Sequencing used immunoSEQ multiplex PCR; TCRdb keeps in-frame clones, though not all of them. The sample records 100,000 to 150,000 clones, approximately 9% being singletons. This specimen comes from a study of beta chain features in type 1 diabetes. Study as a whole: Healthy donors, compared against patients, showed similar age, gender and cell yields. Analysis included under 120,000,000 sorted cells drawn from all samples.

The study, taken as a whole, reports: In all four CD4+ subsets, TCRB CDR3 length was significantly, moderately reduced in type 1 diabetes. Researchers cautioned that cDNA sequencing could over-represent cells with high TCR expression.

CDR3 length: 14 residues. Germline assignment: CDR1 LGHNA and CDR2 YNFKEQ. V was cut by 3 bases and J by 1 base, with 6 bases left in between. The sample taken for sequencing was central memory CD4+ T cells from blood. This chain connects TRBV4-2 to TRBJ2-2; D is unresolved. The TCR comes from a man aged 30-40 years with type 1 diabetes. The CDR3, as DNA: TGTGCCAGCAGCCAGTCCCTGAACACCGGGGAGCTGTTTTTT. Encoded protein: CASSQSLNTGELFF.